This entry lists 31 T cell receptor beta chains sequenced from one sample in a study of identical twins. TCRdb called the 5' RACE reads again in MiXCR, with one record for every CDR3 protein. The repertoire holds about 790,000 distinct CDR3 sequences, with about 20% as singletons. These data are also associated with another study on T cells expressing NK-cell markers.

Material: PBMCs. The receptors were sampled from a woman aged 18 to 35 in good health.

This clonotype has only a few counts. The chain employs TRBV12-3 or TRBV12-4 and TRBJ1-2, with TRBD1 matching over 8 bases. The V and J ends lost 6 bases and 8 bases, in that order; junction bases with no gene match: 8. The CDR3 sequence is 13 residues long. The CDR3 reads CASSRTGIDGYTF. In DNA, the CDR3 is TGTGCCAGCAGCCGGACAGGGATAGACGGCTACACCTTC.

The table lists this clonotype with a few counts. As DNA, the CDR3 is TGTGCCAGCAGCTTCTACAATGGACAGGGCACTGAAGCTTTCTTT. This sequence encodes CASSFYNGQGTEAFF. The chain recombines TRBV7-2 with TRBJ1-1; TRBD1 aligns across 8 bases. The germline V gene has CDR1 SGHTA and CDR2 FQGNSA. This CDR3 is built from 15 residues. V was clipped by 3 bases and J by 4 bases; unmatched bases: 7.

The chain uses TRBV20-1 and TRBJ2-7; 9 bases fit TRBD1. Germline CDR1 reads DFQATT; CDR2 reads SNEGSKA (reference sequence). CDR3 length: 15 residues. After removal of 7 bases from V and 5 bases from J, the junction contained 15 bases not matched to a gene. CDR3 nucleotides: TGCAGTGTTTTCTTCCCCGGGACAGGGAATAACGAGCAGTACTTC. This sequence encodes CSVFFPGTGNNEQYF.

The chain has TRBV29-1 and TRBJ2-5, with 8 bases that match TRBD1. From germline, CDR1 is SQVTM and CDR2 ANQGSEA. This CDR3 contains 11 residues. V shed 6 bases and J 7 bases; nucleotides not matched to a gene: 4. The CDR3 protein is CSVGQEVTQYF. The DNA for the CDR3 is TGCAGCGTGGGACAGGAGGTGACCCAGTACTTC.

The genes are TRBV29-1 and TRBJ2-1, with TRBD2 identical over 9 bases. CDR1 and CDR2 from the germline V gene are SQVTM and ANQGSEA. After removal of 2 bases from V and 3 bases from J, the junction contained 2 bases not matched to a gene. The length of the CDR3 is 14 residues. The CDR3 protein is CSVEIAGDYNEQFF. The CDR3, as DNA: TGCAGCGTTGAAATAGCGGGGGACTACAATGAGCAGTTCTTC.

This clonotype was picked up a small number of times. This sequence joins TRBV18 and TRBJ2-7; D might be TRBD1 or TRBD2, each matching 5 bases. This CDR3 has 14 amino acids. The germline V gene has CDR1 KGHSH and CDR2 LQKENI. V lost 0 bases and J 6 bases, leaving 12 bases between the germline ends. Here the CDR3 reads CASSPPGAGLEQYF. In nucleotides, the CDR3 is TGTGCCAGCTCACCACCCGGGGCAGGTCTCGAGCAGTACTTC.

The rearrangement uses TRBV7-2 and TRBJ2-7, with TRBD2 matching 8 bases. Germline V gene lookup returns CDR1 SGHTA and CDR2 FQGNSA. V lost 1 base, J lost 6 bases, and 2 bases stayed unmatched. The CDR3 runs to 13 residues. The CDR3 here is CASSLGTSREQYF. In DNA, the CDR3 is TGTGCCAGCAGCTTAGGGACTAGCCGCGAGCAGTACTTC.

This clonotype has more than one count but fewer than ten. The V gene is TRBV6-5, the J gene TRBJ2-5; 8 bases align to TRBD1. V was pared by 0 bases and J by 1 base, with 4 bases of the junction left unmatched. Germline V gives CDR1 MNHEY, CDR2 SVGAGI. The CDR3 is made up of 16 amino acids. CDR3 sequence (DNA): TGTGCCAGCAGTTACTCGGGCGGACAGGGCCAAGAGACCCAGTACTTC. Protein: CASSYSGGQGQETQYF.

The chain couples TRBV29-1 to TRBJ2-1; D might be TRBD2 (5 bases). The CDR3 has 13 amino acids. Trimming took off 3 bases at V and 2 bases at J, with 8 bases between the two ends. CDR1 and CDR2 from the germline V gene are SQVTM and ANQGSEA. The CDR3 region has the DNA TGCAGCGTTGATGGAGGAACCTACAATGAGCAGTTCTTC. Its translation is CSVDGGTYNEQFF.

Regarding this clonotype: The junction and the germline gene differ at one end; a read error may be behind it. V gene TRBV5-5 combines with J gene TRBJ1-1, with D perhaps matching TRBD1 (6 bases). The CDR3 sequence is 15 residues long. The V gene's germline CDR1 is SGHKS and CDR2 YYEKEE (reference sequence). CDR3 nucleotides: TGTGTCAGCAGCTTGGAAGCAACAGGGAAGACTGAAGCTTTCTTT. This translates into CVSSLEATGKTEAFF.

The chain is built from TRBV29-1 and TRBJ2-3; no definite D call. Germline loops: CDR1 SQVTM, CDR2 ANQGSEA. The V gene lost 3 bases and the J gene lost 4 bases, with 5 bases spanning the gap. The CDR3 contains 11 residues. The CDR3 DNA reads TGCAGCGTTGATCCTCCAGATACGCAGTATTTT. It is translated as CSVDPPDTQYF.

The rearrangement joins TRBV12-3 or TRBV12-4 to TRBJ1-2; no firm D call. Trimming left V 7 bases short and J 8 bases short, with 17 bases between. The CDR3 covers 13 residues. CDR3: CASTYASLAGYTF. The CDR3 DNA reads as TGTGCCAGCACCTATGCATCCCTGGCGGGCTACACCTTC.

The chain's CDR3 is CASSLGGGGSGTDTQYF. For the CDR3, the DNA is TGTGCCAGCAGCTTGGGGGGCGGGGGGAGCGGCACAGATACGCAGTATTTT. The chain combines TRBV5-6 with TRBJ2-3, with 8 bases identical to TRBD2. Germline V gene lookup returns CDR1 SGHDT and CDR2 YYEEEE. The CDR3 has 17 amino acids. Losses at the gene ends were 0 bases for V and 1 base for J; bases not matched to a gene: 7.

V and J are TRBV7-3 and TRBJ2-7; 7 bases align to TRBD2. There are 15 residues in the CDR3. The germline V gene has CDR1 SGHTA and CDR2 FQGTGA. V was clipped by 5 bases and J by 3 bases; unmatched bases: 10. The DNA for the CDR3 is TGTGCCAGCAGCCGGGGCGGGGGAGCCGGCTACGAGCAGTACTTC. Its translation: CASSRGGGAGYEQYF. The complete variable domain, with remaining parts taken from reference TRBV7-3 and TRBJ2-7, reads GAGVSQTPSNKVTEKGKYVELRCDPISGHTALYWYRQSLGQGPEFLIYFQGTGAADDSGLPNDRFFAVRPEGSVSTLKIQRTERGDSAVYLCASSRGGGAGYEQYFGPGTRLTVT.

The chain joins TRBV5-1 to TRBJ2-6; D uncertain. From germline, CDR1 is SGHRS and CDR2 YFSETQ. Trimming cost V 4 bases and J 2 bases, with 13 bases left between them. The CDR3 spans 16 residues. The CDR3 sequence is CASSPLVGTGANVLTF. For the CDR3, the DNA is TGCGCCAGCAGCCCCCTAGTGGGGACTGGGGCCAACGTCCTGACTTTC.

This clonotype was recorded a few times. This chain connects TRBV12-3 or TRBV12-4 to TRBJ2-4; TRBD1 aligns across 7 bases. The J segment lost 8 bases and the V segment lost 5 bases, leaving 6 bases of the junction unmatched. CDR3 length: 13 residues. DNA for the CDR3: TGTGCCAGCAGTGCCACCACAGGGGACATTCAGTACTTC. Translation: CASSATTGDIQYF.

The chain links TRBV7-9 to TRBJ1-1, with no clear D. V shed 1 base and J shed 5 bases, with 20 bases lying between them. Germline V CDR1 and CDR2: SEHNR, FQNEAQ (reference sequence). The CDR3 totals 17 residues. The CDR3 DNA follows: TGTGCCAGCAGCTTAGTTGGCCAGGCCGCGAGGGAGACTGAAGCTTTCTTT. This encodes CASSLVGQAARETEAFF.

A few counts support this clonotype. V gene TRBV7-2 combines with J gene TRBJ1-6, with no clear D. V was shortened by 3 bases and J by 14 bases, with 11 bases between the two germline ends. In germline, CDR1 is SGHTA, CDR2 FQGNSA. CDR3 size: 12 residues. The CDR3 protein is CASSFPGNTLHF. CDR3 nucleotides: TGTGCCAGCAGCTTTCCGGGCAATACCCTCCACTTT.

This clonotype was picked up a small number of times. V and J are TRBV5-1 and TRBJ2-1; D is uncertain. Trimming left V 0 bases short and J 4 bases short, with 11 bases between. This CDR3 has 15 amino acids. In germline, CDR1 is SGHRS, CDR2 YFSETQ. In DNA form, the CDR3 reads TGCGCCAGCAGCTTGGCGATGACTGATTACAATGAGCAGTTCTTC. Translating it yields CASSLAMTDYNEQFF.

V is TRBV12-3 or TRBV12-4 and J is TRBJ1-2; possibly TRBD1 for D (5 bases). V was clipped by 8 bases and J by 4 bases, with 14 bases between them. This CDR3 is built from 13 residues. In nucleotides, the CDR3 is TGTGCCAGCGGGAGGGGAGGACTCTATGGCTACACCTTC. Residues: CASGRGGLYGYTF.

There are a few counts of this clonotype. The CDR3 protein is CASSLAEQGHSPLHF. The CDR3 region has the DNA TGCGCCAGCAGCTTGGCCGAACAGGGCCATTCACCCCTCCACTTT. The chain joins TRBV5-1 to TRBJ1-6, with D perhaps matching TRBD1 (6 bases). The CDR3 is made up of 15 amino acids. Germline CDR1 SGHRS, CDR2 YFSETQ. Trimming took 0 bases from V and 8 from J, leaving 12 bases between them.

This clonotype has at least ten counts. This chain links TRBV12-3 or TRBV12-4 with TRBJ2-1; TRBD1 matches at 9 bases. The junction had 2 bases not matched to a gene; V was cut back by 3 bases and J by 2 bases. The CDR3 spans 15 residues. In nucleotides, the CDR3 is TGTGCCAGCAGTTTCAGACAGGGGGCCTACAATGAGCAGTTCTTC. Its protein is CASSFRQGAYNEQFF.

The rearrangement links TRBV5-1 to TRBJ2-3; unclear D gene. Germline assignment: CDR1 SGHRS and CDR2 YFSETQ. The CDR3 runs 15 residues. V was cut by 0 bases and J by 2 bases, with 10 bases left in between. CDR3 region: CASSLESRNTDTQYF. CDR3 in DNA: TGCGCCAGCAGCTTGGAGTCCAGGAACACAGATACGCAGTATTTT.

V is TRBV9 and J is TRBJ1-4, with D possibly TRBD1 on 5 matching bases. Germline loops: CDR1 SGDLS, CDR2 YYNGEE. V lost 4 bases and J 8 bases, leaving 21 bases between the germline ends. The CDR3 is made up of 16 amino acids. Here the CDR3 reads CASSPSGDQGREKLFF. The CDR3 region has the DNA TGTGCCAGCAGCCCAAGCGGGGATCAGGGCCGAGAAAAACTGTTTTTT.

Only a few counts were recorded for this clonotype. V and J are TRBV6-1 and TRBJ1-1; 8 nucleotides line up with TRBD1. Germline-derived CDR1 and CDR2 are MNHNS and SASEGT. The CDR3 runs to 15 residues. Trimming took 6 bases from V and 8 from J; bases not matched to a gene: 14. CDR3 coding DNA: TGTGCCAGCAGCGGATCGACAGGGGTAGGTGGCGAAGCTTTCTTT. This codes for CASSGSTGVGGEAFF.

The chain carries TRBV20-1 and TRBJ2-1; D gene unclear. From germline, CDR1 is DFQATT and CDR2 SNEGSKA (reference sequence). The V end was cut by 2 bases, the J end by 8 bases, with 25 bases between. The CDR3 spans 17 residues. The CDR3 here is CSARPPPAGRLIDEQFF. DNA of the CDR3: TGCAGTGCTAGACCCCCTCCCGCAGGAAGATTAATAGATGAGCAGTTCTTC.

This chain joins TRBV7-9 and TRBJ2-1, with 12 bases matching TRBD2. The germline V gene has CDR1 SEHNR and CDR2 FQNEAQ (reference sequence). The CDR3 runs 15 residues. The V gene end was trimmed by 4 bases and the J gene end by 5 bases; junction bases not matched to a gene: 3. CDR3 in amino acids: CASSYRLAGDNEQFF. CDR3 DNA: TGTGCCAGCAGCTACCGACTAGCGGGGGACAATGAGCAGTTCTTC. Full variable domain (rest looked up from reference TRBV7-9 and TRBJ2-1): DTGVSQNPRHKITKRGQNVTFRCDPISEHNRLYWYRQTLGQGPEFLTYFQNEAQLEKSRLLSDRFSAERPKGSFSTLEIQRTEQGDSAMYLCASSYRLAGDNEQFFGPGTRLTVL.

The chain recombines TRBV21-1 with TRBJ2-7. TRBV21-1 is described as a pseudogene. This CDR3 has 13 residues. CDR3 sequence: CASSTWSSYEQYF. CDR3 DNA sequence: TGTGCCAGCAGCACCTGGAGCTCCTACGAGCAGTACTTC.

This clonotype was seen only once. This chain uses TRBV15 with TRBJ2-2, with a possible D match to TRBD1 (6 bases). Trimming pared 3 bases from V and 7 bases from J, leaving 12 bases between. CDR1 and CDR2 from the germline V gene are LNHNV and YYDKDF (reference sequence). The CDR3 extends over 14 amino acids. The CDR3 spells CATSSEQGIGELFF. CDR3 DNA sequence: TGTGCCACCAGCAGTGAACAGGGTATCGGGGAGCTGTTTTTT.

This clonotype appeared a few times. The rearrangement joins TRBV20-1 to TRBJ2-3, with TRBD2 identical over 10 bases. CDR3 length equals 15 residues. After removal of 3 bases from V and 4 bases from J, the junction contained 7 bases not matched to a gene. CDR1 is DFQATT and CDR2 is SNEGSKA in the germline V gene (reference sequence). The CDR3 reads CSASGAGGSPDTQYF. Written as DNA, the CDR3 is TGCAGTGCTAGTGGAGCGGGGGGGAGCCCAGATACGCAGTATTTT.

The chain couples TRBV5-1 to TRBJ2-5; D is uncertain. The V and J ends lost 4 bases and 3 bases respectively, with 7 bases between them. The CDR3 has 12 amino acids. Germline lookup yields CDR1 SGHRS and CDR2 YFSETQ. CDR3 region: CASSPEKETQYF. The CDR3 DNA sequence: TGCGCCAGCAGCCCAGAAAAAGAGACCCAGTACTTC. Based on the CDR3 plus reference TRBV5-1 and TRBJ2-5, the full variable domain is KAGVTQTPRYLIKTRGQQVTLSCSPISGHRSVSWYQQTPGQGLQFLFEYFSETQRNKGNFPGRFSGRQFSNSRSEMNVSTLELGDSALYLCASSPEKETQYFGPGTRLLVL.